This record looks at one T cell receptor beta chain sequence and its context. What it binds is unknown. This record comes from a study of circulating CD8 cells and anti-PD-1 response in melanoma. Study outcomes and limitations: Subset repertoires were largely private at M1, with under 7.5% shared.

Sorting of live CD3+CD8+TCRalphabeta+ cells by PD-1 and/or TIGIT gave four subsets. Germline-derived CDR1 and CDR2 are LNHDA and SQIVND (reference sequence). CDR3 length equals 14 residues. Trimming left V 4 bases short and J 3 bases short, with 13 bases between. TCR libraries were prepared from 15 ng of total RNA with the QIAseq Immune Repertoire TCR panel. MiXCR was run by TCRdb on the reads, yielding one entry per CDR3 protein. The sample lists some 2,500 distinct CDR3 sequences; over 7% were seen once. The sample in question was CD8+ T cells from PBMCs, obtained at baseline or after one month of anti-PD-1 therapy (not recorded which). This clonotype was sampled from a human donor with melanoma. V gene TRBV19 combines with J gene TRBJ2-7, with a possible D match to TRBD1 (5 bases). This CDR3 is CASSNGQGYYEQYF. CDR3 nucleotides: TGTGCCAGTAGTAATGGGCAGGGCTACTACGAGCAGTACTTC.